In its sample, the clone carrying this T cell receptor (beta chain) was seen many times. What it binds is unknown. This specimen comes from a study of T cells after yellow fever vaccination. Study-level background: SMART-Seq v4 Ultra Low Input served to prepare low-cell-number fractions. Broader study findings: Once the booster was given, most primary-vaccination clones reappeared, at 95% to 97% for CD4 and roughly 90% for CD8. A weaker but faster secondary response was observed, peaking on day 5 versus 15. FACS-sorted repertoires could harbor abundant contaminating bulk-population clonotypes.

MiXCR, applied by TCRdb to the 5' RACE reads, yields one record per CDR3 protein. The sample lists about 180,000 distinct CDR3 sequences; about 6.2% were seen once. Per the germline V gene, CDR1 is DFQATT and CDR2 is SNEGSKA (reference sequence). V lost 6 bases, J lost 1 base, and 0 bases stayed unmatched. This CDR3 has 12 residues. The V call is TRBV20-1, the J call TRBJ2-3, with TRBD1 matching over 8 bases. The sample was CD4+ T cells sorted from PBMCs, taken on the day of the first yellow fever vaccination. This sequence originates from a man aged 18 to 35 who received the YFV17D yellow fever vaccine. CDR3 residues: CSATGGTDTQYF. The CDR3 DNA sequence: TGCAGTGCGACAGGGGGCACAGATACGCAGTATTTT.